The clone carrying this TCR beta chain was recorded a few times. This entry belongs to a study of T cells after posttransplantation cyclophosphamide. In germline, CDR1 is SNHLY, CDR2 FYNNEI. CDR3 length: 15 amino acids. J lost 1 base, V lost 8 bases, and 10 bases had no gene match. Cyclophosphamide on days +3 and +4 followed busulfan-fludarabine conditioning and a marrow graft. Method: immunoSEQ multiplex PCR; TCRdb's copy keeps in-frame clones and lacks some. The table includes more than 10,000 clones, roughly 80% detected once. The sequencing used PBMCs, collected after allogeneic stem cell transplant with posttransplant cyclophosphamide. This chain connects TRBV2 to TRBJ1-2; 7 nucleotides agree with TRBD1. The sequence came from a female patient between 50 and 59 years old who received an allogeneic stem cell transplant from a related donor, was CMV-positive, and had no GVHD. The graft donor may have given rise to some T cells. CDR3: CASSETGIGNYGYTF. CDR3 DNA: TGTGCCAGCTCCGAGACAGGGATTGGTAACTATGGCTACACCTTC.